This entry is about one T cell receptor (beta chain). These data come from a study of T cell responses to AZD1222 COVID-19 vaccine. Sequencing was performed with immunoSEQ multiplex PCR; in TCRdb, only in-frame clones are kept and a portion is missing. The table lists about 150,000 clones, around 92% of them singletons. V shed 4 bases, J shed 3 bases, and the junction held 0 bases outside the gene matches. In germline, CDR1 is SGHDN, CDR2 FVKESK. The CDR3 has 13 amino acids. This receptor was identified in an adult in good health. This chain connects TRBV14 to TRBJ1-1; 9 positions agree with TRBD1. The sample in question was peripheral blood, obtained on day 0 of AZD1222 vaccination. The DNA of the CDR3 is TGTGCCAGCAGCCGACAGGGGGACACTGAAGCTTTCTTT. Residues: CASSRQGDTEAFF.